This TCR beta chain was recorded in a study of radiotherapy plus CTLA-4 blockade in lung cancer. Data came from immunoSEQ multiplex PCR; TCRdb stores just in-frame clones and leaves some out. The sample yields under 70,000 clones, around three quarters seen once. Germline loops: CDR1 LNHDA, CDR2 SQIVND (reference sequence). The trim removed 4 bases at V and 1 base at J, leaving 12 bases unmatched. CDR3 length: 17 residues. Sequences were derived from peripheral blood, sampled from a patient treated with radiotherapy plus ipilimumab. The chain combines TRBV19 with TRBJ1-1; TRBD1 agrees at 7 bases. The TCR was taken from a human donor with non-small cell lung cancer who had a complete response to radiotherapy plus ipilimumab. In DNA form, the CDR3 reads TGTGCCAGTAGTAGACAGGGTAACATGGTCCAGAACACTGAAGCTTTCTTT. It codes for CASSRQGNMVQNTEAFF. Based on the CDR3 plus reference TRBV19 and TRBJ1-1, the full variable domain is DGGITQSPKYLFRKEGQNVTLSCEQNLNHDAMYWYRQDPGQGLRLIYYSQIVNDFQKGDIAEGYSVSREKKESFPLTVTSAQKNPTAFYLCASSRQGNMVQNTEAFFGQGTRLTVV.